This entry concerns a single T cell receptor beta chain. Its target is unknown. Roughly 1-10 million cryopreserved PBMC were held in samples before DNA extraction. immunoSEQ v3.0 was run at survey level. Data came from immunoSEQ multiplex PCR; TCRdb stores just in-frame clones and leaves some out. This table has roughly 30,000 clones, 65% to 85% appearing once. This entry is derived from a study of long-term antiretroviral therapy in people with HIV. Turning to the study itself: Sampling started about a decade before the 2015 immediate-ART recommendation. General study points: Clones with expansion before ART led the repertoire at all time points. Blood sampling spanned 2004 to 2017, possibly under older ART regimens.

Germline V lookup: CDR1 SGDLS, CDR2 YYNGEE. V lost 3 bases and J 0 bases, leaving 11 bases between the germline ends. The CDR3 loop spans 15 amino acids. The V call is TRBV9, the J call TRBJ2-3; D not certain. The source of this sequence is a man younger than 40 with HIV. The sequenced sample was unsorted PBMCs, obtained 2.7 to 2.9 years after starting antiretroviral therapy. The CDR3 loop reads CASSGLNSSTDTQYF. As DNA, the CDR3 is TGTGCCAGCAGCGGATTAAATTCTAGCACAGATACGCAGTATTTT.